The clone carrying this T cell receptor beta chain has at least ten counts. The data were obtained in a study of identical twins. Via MiXCR, TCRdb re-called the 5' RACE reads, giving one row per CDR3 protein. The table includes approximately 670,000 distinct CDR3 sequences, roughly 6% detected once. The trim removed 5 bases at V and 8 bases at J, leaving 7 bases unmatched. Germline V lookup: CDR1 MNHEY, CDR2 SMNVEV (reference sequence). The CDR3 totals 13 residues. The chain has TRBV27 and TRBJ2-7; 9 bases match TRBD1. The sequence derives from a man between 18 and 29 years old in good health. Sequenced sample: naive T cells sorted from blood. Here the CDR3 reads CASSDGTGSKQYV. The CDR3 bases are TGTGCCAGCAGTGACGGGACAGGGTCAAAGCAGTACGTC.